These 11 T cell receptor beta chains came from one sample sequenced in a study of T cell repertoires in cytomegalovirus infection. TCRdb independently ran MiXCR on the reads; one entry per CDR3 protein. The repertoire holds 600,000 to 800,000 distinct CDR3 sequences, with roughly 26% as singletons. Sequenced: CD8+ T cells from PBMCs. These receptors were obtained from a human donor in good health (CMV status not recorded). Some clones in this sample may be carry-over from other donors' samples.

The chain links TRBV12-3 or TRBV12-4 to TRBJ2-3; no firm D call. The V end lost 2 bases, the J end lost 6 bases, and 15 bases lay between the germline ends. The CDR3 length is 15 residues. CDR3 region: CASSLSGSTVDTQYF. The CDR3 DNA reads TGTGCCAGCAGTTTAAGTGGCTCGACGGTGGATACGCAGTATTTT.

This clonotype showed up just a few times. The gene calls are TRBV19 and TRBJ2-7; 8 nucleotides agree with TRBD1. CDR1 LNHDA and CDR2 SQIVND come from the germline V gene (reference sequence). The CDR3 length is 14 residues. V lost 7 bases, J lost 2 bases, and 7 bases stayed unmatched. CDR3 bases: TGTGCCAGTACCCTAGGACAGGGCGCCTACGAGCAGTACTTC. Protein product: CASTLGQGAYEQYF.

DNA of the CDR3: TGCAGCGTTGAAGACAGGAACACTGAAGCTTTCTTT. Amino acids: CSVEDRNTEAFF. The chain joins TRBV29-1 to TRBJ1-1; D is unclear. The CDR3 length is 12 residues. V was trimmed by 0 bases and J by 1 base, leaving 3 bases between them. Looked up from germline, CDR1 is SQVTM and CDR2 is ANQGSEA.

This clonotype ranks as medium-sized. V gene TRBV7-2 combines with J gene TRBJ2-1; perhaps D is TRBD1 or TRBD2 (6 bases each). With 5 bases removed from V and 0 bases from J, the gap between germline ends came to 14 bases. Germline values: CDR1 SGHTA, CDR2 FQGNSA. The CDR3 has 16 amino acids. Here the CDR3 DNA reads TGTGCCAGCAGCCATCCGGGGGCAGGCTCCTACAATGAGCAGTTCTTC. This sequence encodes CASSHPGAGSYNEQFF.

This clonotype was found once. The CDR3 DNA reads as TGTGCCAGCAGGTACGGGACAGGGTATATGAACACTGAAGCTTTCTTT. It is translated as CASRYGTGYMNTEAFF. The chain links TRBV28 to TRBJ1-1; 9 bases are shared with TRBD1. Germline CDR1 and CDR2: MDHEN and SYDVKM. V lost 6 bases to trimming and J lost 0 bases; unmatched junction nucleotides: 8. The CDR3 totals 16 residues.

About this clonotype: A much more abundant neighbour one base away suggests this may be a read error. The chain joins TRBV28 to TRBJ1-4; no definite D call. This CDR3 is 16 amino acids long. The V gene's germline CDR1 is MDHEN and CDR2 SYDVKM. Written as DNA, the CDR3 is TGTGTCAGCAGTTTTCCCACCTCGGGAAGTAATGAAAAACTGTTTTTT. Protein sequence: CVSSFPTSGSNEKLFF.

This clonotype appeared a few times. CDR3 region: CSARAGPMLAKNIQYF. The CDR3 DNA reads TGCAGTGCTAGAGCTGGGCCTATGCTAGCCAAAAACATTCAGTACTTC. V usage is TRBV20-1 and J usage is TRBJ2-4, with D unclear. Germline V lookup: CDR1 DFQATT, CDR2 SNEGSKA (reference sequence). The CDR3 runs to 16 residues. Trimming left V 1 base short and J 0 bases short, with 13 bases between.

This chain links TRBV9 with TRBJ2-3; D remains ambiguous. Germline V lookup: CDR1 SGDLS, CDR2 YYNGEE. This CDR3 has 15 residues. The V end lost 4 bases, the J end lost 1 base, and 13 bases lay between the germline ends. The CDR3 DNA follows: TGTGCCAGCAGCACCACAGAATTCCGCACAGATACGCAGTATTTT. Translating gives CASSTTEFRTDTQYF.

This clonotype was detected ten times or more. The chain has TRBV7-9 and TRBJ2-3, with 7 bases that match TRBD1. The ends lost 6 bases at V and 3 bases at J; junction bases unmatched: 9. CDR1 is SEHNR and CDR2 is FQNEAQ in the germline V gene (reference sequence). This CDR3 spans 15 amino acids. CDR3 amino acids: CASSYRDSSTDTQYF. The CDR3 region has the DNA TGTGCCAGCAGTTACCGGGACAGTAGTACAGATACGCAGTATTTT.

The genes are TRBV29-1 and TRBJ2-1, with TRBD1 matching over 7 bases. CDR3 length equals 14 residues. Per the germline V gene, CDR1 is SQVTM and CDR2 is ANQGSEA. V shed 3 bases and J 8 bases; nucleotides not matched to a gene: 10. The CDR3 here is CSVEDRWGLDEQFF. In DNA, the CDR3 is TGCAGCGTTGAGGACAGGTGGGGATTGGATGAGCAGTTCTTC.

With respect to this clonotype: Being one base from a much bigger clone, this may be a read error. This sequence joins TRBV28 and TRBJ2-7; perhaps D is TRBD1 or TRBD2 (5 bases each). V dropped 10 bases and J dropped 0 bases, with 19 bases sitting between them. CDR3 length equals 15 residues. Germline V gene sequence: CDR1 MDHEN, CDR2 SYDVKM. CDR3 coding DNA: TGTGCCAACAGACCGAGGGGTGGAAGCTCCTACGAGCAGTACGTC. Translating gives CANRPRGGSSYEQYV.